This T cell receptor (beta chain) was found in a study of blood T cell repertoires in COVID-19. Study summary: Acute and convalescent COVID-19 specimens originated in the United States, Italy and Spain.

In the study's own analysis: Estimated nucleated cell counts came from reference gene primer amplification. Method: immunoSEQ multiplex PCR; TCRdb's copy keeps in-frame clones and lacks some. From that table come the V and J calls and clone size; the DNA was used to work out D and trimming. Altogether about 350,000 clones are present, roughly nine tenths being singletons, with the ten largest covering 2.5% to 3%. CDR3 size: 12 residues. The V gene lost 8 bases and the J gene lost 4 bases, with 11 bases spanning the gap. Germline CDR1 SEHNR, CDR2 FQNEAQ (reference sequence). Adults between about 18 and 89 years of age took part from 20 to 25 US areas. Cohort assignment relied on participant-reported clinical history.

The clonotype comes from a woman aged 25-40 years who had recovered from COVID-19. What was sequenced was PBMCs or T cells enriched from blood (not recorded which). The chain joins TRBV7-9 to TRBJ1-2; the D is unclear. The CDR3 region is CASSYRAYGYTF. The DNA for the CDR3 is TGTGCCAGCTCCTACCGCGCCTATGGCTACACCTTC.